The sequence of this T cell receptor beta chain was determined in a study of T cells in Graves' hyperthyroidism and ophthalmopathy. Findings and caveats of the study: Stable hyperthyroidism and ophthalmopathy were separated using 13 V-J signatures.

This clonotype was recorded many times. Its antigen is not identified. Germline CDR1 and CDR2: DFQATT and SNEGSKA (reference sequence). This CDR3 region has 16 residues. Trimming removed 3 bases from V and 1 base from J, with 16 bases in between. The CDR3 regions of TCR beta were amplified from RNA transcripts. First-round RT-PCR of the TCR CDR3 relied on the HTBI primer set. Each CDR3 protein gets one entry after TCRdb re-called the multiplex PCR reads with MiXCR. This sample has more than 300,000 distinct CDR3 sequences; approximately 17% occur once, and the top ten carry 40%. This clonotype originated in a man aged 18-30 years with Graves' ophthalmopathy. This chain uses TRBV20-1 with TRBJ1-5; D is possibly TRBD1 (6 bases). The sample was blood. This CDR3 reads CSASKPPGQSNQPQHF. The CDR3 DNA follows: TGCAGTGCTAGTAAGCCCCCGGGACAAAGCAATCAGCCCCAGCATTTT.